This T cell receptor (beta chain) appears in the sequencing data of a study of technical replicates of blood from a handful of donors. Generated by immunoSEQ multiplex PCR, the TCRdb table keeps only in-frame clones and is missing some. This sample has nearly 80,000 clones; about nine tenths occur once, and the top ten carry 0.3% to 0.5%. This TCR was sampled from a human donor in good health. What was sequenced was T cells isolated from PBMCs.

The CDR3 region is CASSLDVTSHSIHEQFF. CDR3 coding DNA: TGTGCCAGCAGCTTGGACGTCACTAGTCATAGTATCCATGAGCAGTTCTTC. The chain links TRBV7-9 to TRBJ2-1, with a weak D call TRBD2 (5 bases). This CDR3 is 17 amino acids long. V lost 3 bases to trimming and J lost 8 bases, with 23 bases between them. The germline V gene has CDR1 SEHNR and CDR2 FQNEAQ (reference sequence).